This paragraph covers one T cell receptor (beta chain) sequence. The table lists this clonotype with many counts. The antigen it binds to is not known. Base-call qualities are not available, and no considerably larger clone is one nucleotide away. This sample was taken from a study of regulatory T cells in long-lasting Graves disease (dated by TCRdb to about 2021). Regarding the complete study: Patients with newly diagnosed Graves' disease had been on antithyroid drugs for under 3 months. Peripheral blood TCR sequencing and RNA sequencing compared persistent Graves' disease patients with newly diagnosed Graves' disease patients. The study took place in China and was registered as a clinical trial. A total of 35 or so samples underwent TCR sequencing: some 13 from persistent and around 20 from newly diagnosed Graves' disease patients. Broad study findings and their caveats: The study examined only peripheral blood because the primary lesion, thyroid tissue, could not be accessed. The authors acknowledged the small sample size as a limitation that may reduce accuracy. Persistent patients shared more public clonotypes among themselves (2,741) than newly diagnosed patients did (nearly 1,000). Sequencing and analysis were limited to the TCR beta chain. Persistent Graves' disease patients showed lower TCR Shannon entropy and fewer highly expanded clones than newly diagnosed patients, suggesting clonal expansion.

Libraries came from multiplex PCR. The sequencer listed for this sample is Illumina HiSeq 4000. CDR3 regions were amplified by Arm-PCR with iRepertoire HTBI primers to construct TCR beta libraries. Before sequencing, the PCR products went through gel purification. Under the source paper's analysis protocol: Across samples, approximately 68 TRBV and 13 to 15 TRBJ segments were identified and used for gene usage analysis of CDR3 amino acid clonotypes. Filtered high-quality paired reads were merged into contigs using COPE and FqMerger. BLAST was used to align contigs to IMGT TRBV, TRBD and TRBJ reference genes, and CDR3 was defined according to IMGT. Any clonotype with a frequency above 0.1% was classified as a highly expanded clone. Shannon entropy served as the measure of repertoire diversity, while the Gini coefficient captured V-J evenness. Public clonotypes were defined as clonotypes shared by more than one individual. Using fastp trimming at Q25 and MiXCR clonotype assembly, TCRdb reanalyzed the public sequencing data and kept in-frame beta chains. Merged by CDR3 protein, the rows form single entries marked with the most common genes and DNA. None of the V and J calls come from the authors' own analysis; TCRdb made them. Counted in this sample were roughly 500,000 distinct CDR3 sequences; roughly 12% of them appeared once. Clones ranked in the top ten supply over 7.5% of the sample.

The label giving this sample's time point can be read as: newly diagnosed GD, antithyroid drugs for less than 3 months. For both TCR sequencing and RNA sequencing, RNA was extracted from PBMCs in TRIzol. The diagnosis of Graves' disease followed American Thyroid Association guidelines. The patients came from an endocrinology department in Xi'an, China. From each patient, around 9 milliliters of peripheral blood was collected into an EDTA anticoagulant tube. Ficoll Paque Plus density gradient separation was used to isolate PBMCs, and no further T cell sorting was done. An Agilent 2100 Bioanalyzer and agarose gel were used to check RNA quality, and a NanoDrop 2000 was used to measure RNA concentration. The data were also submitted as part of a second study, on T cells in Graves' hyperthyroidism and ophthalmopathy. As described in the second report: A patient counted as having stable Graves' hyperthyroidism if no progression to ophthalmopathy occurred over 18 months of follow-up. The hyperthyroidism patients were between 18 and 65 years old and newly diagnosed, with a disease duration of less than 2 months. The study excluded patients with uncontrolled infections, other autoimmune diseases, pregnancy or lactation. Diagnoses were established on the basis of clinical symptoms, serum thyroxine and TRAb, thyroid ultrasound, and orbital computed tomography. A first-round RT-PCR of the TCR CDR3 used the HTBI primer set with the Qiagen OneStep RT-PCR kit. Most expanded thyroid clonotypes (frequency above 0.001) were also detected in blood, suggesting blood repertoires may reflect thyroid immune responses. In cross-validation, a model built on a 13 V-J signature told ophthalmopathy apart from stable hyperthyroidism with less than 90% sensitivity and approximately 81% specificity, and in testing the same model reached 80%/75%. During validation, the model predicted progression to ophthalmopathy a median of about 6.3 months ahead of onset, with approximately 70% sensitivity and more than 72% specificity. TCR V-J signatures able to tell the groups apart were searched for in a discovery cohort of 90 to 100 patients, of whom approximately 40 had Graves' ophthalmopathy and some 60 had stable Graves' hyperthyroidism. An independent validation cohort of about 19 hyperthyroidism patients and about 15 patients who later progressed to ophthalmopathy tested prospective prediction of ophthalmopathy. For training and testing, the roughly 100 patients in the discovery cohort were randomly divided in a 7:3 ratio. Thyroid tissue and blood T-cell repertoires from more than five Graves' hyperthyroidism patients were also compared in the study. After blood sampling, hyperthyroidism patients were treated with methimazole at a starting dose of 30 mg daily, and ophthalmopathy patients were treated with high-dose intravenous methylprednisolone. The libraries were constructed in a second round of multiplex PCR and then size-selected and purified. Sequencing of the libraries was done on an Illumina HiSeq2000 using paired-end 100 bp reads. SOAPnuke was used to process the raw data, throwing out any read that contained adapters or uncalled bases, had a mean Phred below 15, or lacked an exact constant-primer or identifier match. COPE v1.2.5 was used to merge high-quality paired reads, and clonotypes were defined as unique nucleotide sequences. Clonotypes were aligned to IMGT TRBV, TRBD and TRBJ reference segments using MiTCR v1.1. The analysis included only V-J combinations with a frequency above 0.0001, which together covered 98% to 99.2% of the repertoires. A TCS score was defined as the ratio of F50 (clonal expansion) to E x V (chaos), with BLOSUM62-based TCRdist applied between CDR3 peptides within each V-J. Welch's t-statistics and random forest reduced just over 500 V-J features to about 13, which were used in a naive Bayes classifier (R e1071). No statistical method was used to set the sample size in advance, and investigators knew the group allocation. According to the paper, TCR Vbeta CDR3 sequencing was carried out on 135 peripheral blood samples, which came from over 40 ophthalmopathy, about 75 hyperthyroidism and about 17 progressor patients.

The TCR was taken from a man in his thirties or forties with Graves disease. Donor details come from another sample of the same person, matched by shared clones. Sequencing was performed on peripheral blood mononuclear cells (PBMCs), taken at new diagnosis, from a patient treated with antithyroid drugs.

The CDR3 in this case is CASSPGTPPWGDTQYF. The DNA sequence reads TGTGCCAGCAGCCCCGGGACTCCTCCATGGGGGGATACGCAGTATTTT. The chain links TRBV7-2 with TRBJ2-3, and perhaps TRBD2 as D gene, on 6 matching bases. A distance of 21 bases separates the germline ends of V and J, which lose 5 bases and 6 bases respectively. According to the germline V gene, CDR1 reads SGHTA and CDR2 reads FQGNSA. From the cysteine up to the phenylalanine, the CDR3 has a length of 16 residues. The retained sequence is limited to the CDR3, 48 bases, with the frame set at the first base.